A selection of T cell receptor beta chains follows, all from one sample in a study of PD-L1 blockade in urothelial cancer. TCRdb's copy holds only in-frame clones and misses some; the assay was immunoSEQ multiplex PCR. The sample comprises tens of thousands of clones, roughly 90% of which are singletons, and 3.5% to 5% rests with the top ten. Specimen: PBMCs, collected around atezolizumab (anti-PD-L1) treatment. These receptors all stem from a man aged 70 or older with urothelial cancer. The conserved cysteine and the conserved F or W are not part of the CDR3 here. Where a row states a size, it is once, few, many or the class of an expanded clone; other rows omit it.

len,v_gene,abundance,j_gene,CDR3aa
14,TRBV6-5,-,TRBJ2-5,ASSYGGTSAQETQY
13,TRBV18,-,TRBJ2-7,ASSPNGGPHYEQY
11,TRBV18,-,TRBJ2-5,ASSRGQGETQY
12,TRBV6-1,-,TRBJ1-1,ASSDRGRVAEAF
11,TRBV2,-,TRBJ1-2,ASSGSGNYGYT
14,TRBV7-2,-,TRBJ2-7,ASSRRQGSTSYEQY
11,TRBV6-6,-,TRBJ1-2,ASSYFRDNGYT
13,TRBV6-5,-,TRBJ2-1,ASSSSGTMYNEQF
13,TRBV7-3,few,TRBJ2-7,ASSLMVGQSYEQY
13,TRBV6-5,-,TRBJ2-3,ASSLAGVGTDTQY
9,TRBV20-1,-,TRBJ2-1,SAKLVNEQF
14,TRBV12-5,-,TRBJ2-3,ASGLAQRESTDTQY
12,TRBV25-1,few,TRBJ1-2,ASSVLTGTGAHT
9,TRBV20-1,-,TRBJ1-5,SARTDQPQH
14,TRBV5-6,-,TRBJ1-1,ASSLARLGGDTEAF
19,TRBV14,-,TRBJ2-1,ASSQDVRWLAGGTSYNEQF
12,TRBV18,-,TRBJ2-1,ASSPRADYNEQF
13,TRBV6-1,-,TRBJ2-7,ASSENSGRSYEQY
13,TRBV4-1,once,TRBJ2-3,ASSHGTIPSDTQY
14,TRBV25-1,-,TRBJ2-5,ASSEYPSGRAETQY
13,TRBV7-2,-,TRBJ2-5,ASSLNLRWGGTQY
11,TRBV19,once,TRBJ2-3,ATQGISTDTQY
12,TRBV4-1,-,TRBJ2-5,ASSQVGGLETQY
11,TRBV6-5,-,TRBJ1-1,ASKWQGNTEAF